Below, one T cell receptor beta chain is given with its context. This clone occurred a few times. Its antigen is not yet known. No much larger clonotype is one base removed from it; base qualities were not supplied. The data are from a study of beta chain features in type 1 diabetes (dated by TCRdb to the late 2010s). In the study overall: No differences in mean age, gender distribution, total cell number or subset yield were found between patients and healthy donors. A total of roughly 100 million sorted cells were examined across all samples, and the number of cells per subset was strongly correlated with RNA yield. In the study, recently diagnosed type 1 diabetes patients and matched healthy donors were compared on the TCRB repertoires of their sorted circulating CD4+ T cell subsets. Whereas all 30 or so donors provided naive and central memory subsets, regulatory and stem cell-like memory subsets were isolated from just 8 patients and roughly eight healthy donors.

The High Capacity cDNA Reverse Transcription Kit was used to reverse transcribe all of the isolated RNA, meaning that expressed TCRB transcripts were what got sequenced. Naive, central memory and regulatory T cell samples underwent deep immunoSEQ sequencing, averaging approximately 3.3 million total reads per sample. Sorted cells were lysed in RLT buffer and RNA was extracted with DNase-treated RNeasy Micro or Mini kits, depending on cell number. To prevent cross-contamination, each cell subset was processed individually, whereas patient and healthy donor samples were processed jointly. The immunoSEQ multiplex PCR was used to amplify TCRB sequences from cDNA, generating 87-bp fragments that spanned the CDR3 region. Sequencing of the amplicons was performed on the Illumina HiSeq platform. The authors processed their data as follows. Synthetic template baselines were used to correct PCR bias computationally, reads within Hamming distance 2 were collapsed together, and singletons that could not be merged were discarded. Reads were aligned against IMGT to assign V, D and J genes, CDR3 length and insertions or deletions at six rearrangement sites. Within each subset, clonotype counts were normalized to sorted cell number, after which true diversity and Gini coefficients were computed with the tcR R package. The overlap coefficient, calculated on TCRB nucleotide sequences, was used to quantify repertoire sharing. Out-of-frame TCRB sequences from naive cells were analyzed as a proxy for the pre-selection repertoire. TCRdb retrieved this table from immuneACCESS and kept in-frame rearrangements only. Not all clones are present; in checked studies, unresolved V genes account for under half, and no reason is known for the remainder. D and trimming were read from the DNA, whereas the V and J calls and clone size are those reported in that table. This sample gives about 250,000 clones in total; about a tenth of them show up just once. In total, the top ten clones hold 0.017% of the sample.

Each donor gave one peripheral blood draw, about 110 mL on average, collected into heparinised tubes. Using a panel that included CD45RO, CCR7, CD25, CD127, CD95 and CD27, naive, central memory, regulatory and stem cell-like memory CD4+ T cells were sorted on a BD FACSAria II. A purity above 95% was achieved for all sorted populations. Right away, PBMCs were isolated by Lymphoprep density gradient centrifugation and were stained directly, with no culture step. Samples were stained and sorted in pairs, with one healthy donor and one patient per experiment, so that batch effects were minimized. The study at large found these results: Because small numbers of individuals were included in the HLA sub-analyses, any influence of HLA type on TCRB rearrangement was left unresolved. At VDJ recombination sites, type 1 diabetes patients had fewer insertions and more deleted nucleotides, which implies abnormalities in thymic rearrangement. Type 1 diabetes patients showed a moderate but significant shortening of TCRB CDR3 length in all four CD4+ subsets. Because cDNA rather than genomic DNA was sequenced, highly expressing activated cells could have been over-represented, although no difference in activation and CD3 levels was found between groups. Naive, central memory and regulatory TCRB repertoires appeared more similar among patients than among healthy donors. Shorter templates might have been favored by PCR, but patient and control samples were amplified and corrected together, so both groups would have been affected equally by any skew.

From V the trimming removes 5 bases and from J it removes 0 bases, while the gene matches leave 11 bases of the junction unaccounted for. For CDR1 and CDR2, the germline V gene (reference sequence) lists SEHNR and FQNEAQ. From the cysteine through the phenylalanine, the CDR3 covers 18 amino acids. The sequence is cut down to CDR3 DNA, 54 bases in frame from base 1. Rearrangement joined TRBV7-9 to TRBJ2-5; TRBD2 fits 11 bases in the junction. Sequenced input: naive CD4+ T cells from blood. Interpreted using the paper, the cell subset or site label stands for: true naive CD4+ T cells. This sequence originates from a man younger than 40 with type 1 diabetes. This receptor carries the CDR3 CASSPGTSGSGYQETQYF. The DNA sequence follows: TGTGCCAGCAGCCCCGGGACTAGCGGATCTGGGTACCAAGAGACCCAGTACTTC.